The TCR beta chain described here comes from a study of blood T cell repertoires in COVID-19. Study-wide background: Samples of COVID-19 (acute and convalescent) were obtained from the United States, Italy and Spain. Sources were T cells, B-cell-depleted T cells, or PBMCs; the material itself was cDNA or gDNA.

In the source study's methods: Amplification of reference gene primers was used by the study to estimate nucleated cell counts. Sequencing was performed with immunoSEQ multiplex PCR; in TCRdb, only in-frame clones are kept and a portion is missing. From that table come the V and J calls and clone size; the DNA was used to work out D and trimming. The table includes about 260,000 clones, 70% to 90% detected once. The V and J ends lost 3 bases and 3 bases, in that order; junction bases with no gene match: 4. CDR3 length equals 15 residues. Germline values: CDR1 LNHDA, CDR2 SQIVND (reference sequence). The V call is TRBV19, the J call TRBJ1-4; 7 nucleotides agree with TRBD1. The clonotype comes from a woman between 35 and 50 years old with acute or convalescent COVID-19. The material sequenced was peripheral blood. The CDR3 DNA is TGTGCCAGTAGTATGAACCAGGGGGCTAATGAAAAACTGTTTTTT. It yields the protein CASSMNQGANEKLFF. The complete variable domain, with remaining parts taken from reference TRBV19 and TRBJ1-4, reads DGGITQSPKYLFRKEGQNVTLSCEQNLNHDAMYWYRQDPGQGLRLIYYSQIVNDFQKGDIAEGYSVSREKKESFPLTVTSAQKNPTAFYLCASSMNQGANEKLFFGSGTQLSVL.